The TCR beta chain described here comes from a study of T cells in Graves' hyperthyroidism and ophthalmopathy. Looking at the study overall: Prior to any treatment, at the point of initial diagnosis, peripheral blood was collected.

Between the trimmed V and J ends, which lost 1 base and 7 bases, there was a span of 10 bases. This CDR3 contains 13 residues. CDR1 and CDR2 from the germline V gene are LGHDT and YNNKEL (reference sequence). This clonotype was seen at least ten times. The antigen is not known. Notes on the study in general: Blood shared most expanded thyroid clonotypes above 0.001.

Exclusion criteria comprised uncontrolled infection, other autoimmune disease, pregnancy or lactation. RNA transcripts provided the source from which TCR beta CDR3 regions were amplified. A set of HTBI primers served as the primers for a first-round RT-PCR of the TCR CDR3. TCRdb reprocessed the multiplex PCR reads via MiXCR and lists one record per CDR3 protein. Of around 500,000 distinct CDR3 sequences in the sample, approximately 16% were seen once. The receptor was isolated from a woman between 25 and 40 years old with Graves' ophthalmopathy. The rearrangement joins TRBV3-1 to TRBJ2-5; maybe TRBD1 (5 bases). The sample was blood. This chain's CDR3 is CASSQGAQGTQYF. The CDR3 DNA is TGTGCCAGCAGCCAAGGAGCGCAGGGGACCCAGTACTTC.